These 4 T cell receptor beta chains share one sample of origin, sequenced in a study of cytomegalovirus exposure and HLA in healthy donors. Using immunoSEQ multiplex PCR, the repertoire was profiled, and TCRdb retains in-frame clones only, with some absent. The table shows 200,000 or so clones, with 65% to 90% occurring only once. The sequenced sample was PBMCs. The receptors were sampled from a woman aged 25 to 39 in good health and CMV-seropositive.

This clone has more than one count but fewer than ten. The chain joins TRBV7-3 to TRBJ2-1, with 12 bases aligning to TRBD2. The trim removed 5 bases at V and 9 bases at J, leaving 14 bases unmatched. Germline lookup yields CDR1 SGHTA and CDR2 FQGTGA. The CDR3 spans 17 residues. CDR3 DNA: TGTGCCAGCAGCCCGCTGACTAGCGGGAGCGGGATGAGTGAGCAGTTCTTC. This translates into CASSPLTSGSGMSEQFF. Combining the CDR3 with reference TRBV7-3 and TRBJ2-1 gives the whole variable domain GAGVSQTPSNKVTEKGKYVELRCDPISGHTALYWYRQSLGQGPEFLIYFQGTGAADDSGLPNDRFFAVRPEGSVSTLKIQRTERGDSAVYLCASSPLTSGSGMSEQFFGPGTRLTVL.

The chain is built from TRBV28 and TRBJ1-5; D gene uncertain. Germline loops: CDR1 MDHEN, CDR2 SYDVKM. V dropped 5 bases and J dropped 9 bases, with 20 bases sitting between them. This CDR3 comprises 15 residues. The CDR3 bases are TGTGCCAGCAGTATCCCTAGGGAGGCTCCTCCGCCCCAGCATTTT. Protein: CASSIPREAPPPQHF.

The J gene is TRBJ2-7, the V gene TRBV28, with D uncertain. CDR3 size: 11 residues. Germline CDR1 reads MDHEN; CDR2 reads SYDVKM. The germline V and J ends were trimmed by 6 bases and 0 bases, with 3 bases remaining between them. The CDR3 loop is CASRSSYEQYF. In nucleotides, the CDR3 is TGTGCCAGCAGGAGCTCCTACGAGCAGTACTTC.

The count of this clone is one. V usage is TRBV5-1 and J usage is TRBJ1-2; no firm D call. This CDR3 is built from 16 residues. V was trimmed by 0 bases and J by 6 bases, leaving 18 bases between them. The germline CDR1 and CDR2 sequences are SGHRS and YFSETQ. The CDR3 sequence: CASSLGGQPSLNGYTF. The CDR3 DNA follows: TGCGCCAGCAGCTTGGGAGGGCAGCCTTCACTTAATGGCTACACCTTC.